The T cell receptor beta chain under discussion was sequenced for a study of identical twins. This CDR3 is 13 amino acids long. The V segment lost 6 bases and the J segment 7 bases; nucleotides outside the gene matches: 3. The V gene's germline CDR1 is MNHEY and CDR2 SMNVEV (reference sequence). This clonotype occurred a few times. TCRdb reanalysed the 5' RACE reads using MiXCR and keeps one entry per CDR3 protein. This table has hundreds of thousands of distinct CDR3 sequences, 21% appearing once. The same sample was also studied in work on T cells expressing NK-cell markers. That source adds: In roughly six donors, dominant CD3+CD56+NKG2C+ clonotypes ranked among the top 10 CD8+ clonotypes.

This chain connects TRBV27 to TRBJ1-6; 7 bases fit TRBD1. Input material: PBMCs. This sequence originates from a woman aged 18-29 years in good health. Here the CDR3 DNA reads TGTGCCAGCAGCCAGACAGGGAATTCACCCCTCCACTTT. This translates into CASSQTGNSPLHF.